This T cell receptor (beta chain) was documented in a study of blood T cell repertoires in COVID-19. Sequenced by immunoSEQ multiplex PCR; TCRdb stores in-frame clones only, minus some. The data show about 220,000 clones, more than 75% seen once. The CDR3 covers 14 residues. V shed 2 bases and J shed 5 bases, with 13 bases lying between them. CDR1 is SGDLS, CDR2 YYNGEE, per germline. The chain links TRBV9 to TRBJ1-2, with a weak D call TRBD1 (6 bases). The TCR sequence derives from a human donor in a cohort sampled during active COVID-19. The sequencing sample was made of peripheral blood. The CDR3 protein is CASSVPGGAYGYTF. As DNA, the CDR3 is TGTGCCAGCAGCGTCCCCGGGGGGGCTTATGGCTACACCTTC. Filled out from reference TRBV9 and TRBJ1-2, the complete variable domain reads DSGVTQTPKHLITATGQRVTLRCSPRSGDLSVYWYQQSLDQGLQFLIQYYNGEERAKGNILERFSAQQFPDLHSELNLSSLELGDSALYFCASSVPGGAYGYTFGSGTRLTVV.